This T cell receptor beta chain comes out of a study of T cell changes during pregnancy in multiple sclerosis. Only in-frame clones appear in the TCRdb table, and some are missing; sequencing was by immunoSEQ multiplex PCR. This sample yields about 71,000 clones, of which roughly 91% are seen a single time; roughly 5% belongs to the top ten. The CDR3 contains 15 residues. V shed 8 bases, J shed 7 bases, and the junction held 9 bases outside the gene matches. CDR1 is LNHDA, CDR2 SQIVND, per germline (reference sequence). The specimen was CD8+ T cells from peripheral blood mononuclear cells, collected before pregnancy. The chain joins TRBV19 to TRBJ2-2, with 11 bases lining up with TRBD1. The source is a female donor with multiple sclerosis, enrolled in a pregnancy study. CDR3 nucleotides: TGTGCCAGTTCTGGGACAGGGGGTCATGGCGGGGAGCTGTTTTTT. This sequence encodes CASSGTGGHGGELFF.